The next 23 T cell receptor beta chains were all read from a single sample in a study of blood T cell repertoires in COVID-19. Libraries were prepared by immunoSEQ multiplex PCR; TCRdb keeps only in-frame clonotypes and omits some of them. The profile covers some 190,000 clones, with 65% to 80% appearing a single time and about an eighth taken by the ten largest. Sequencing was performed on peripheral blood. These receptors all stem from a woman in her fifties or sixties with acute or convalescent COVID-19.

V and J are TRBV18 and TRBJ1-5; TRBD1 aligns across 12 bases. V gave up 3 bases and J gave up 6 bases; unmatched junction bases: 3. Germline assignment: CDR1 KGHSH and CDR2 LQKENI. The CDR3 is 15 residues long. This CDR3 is CASSPGQGAAQPQHF. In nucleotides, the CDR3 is TGTGCCAGCTCACCGGGACAGGGGGCAGCTCAGCCCCAGCATTTT.

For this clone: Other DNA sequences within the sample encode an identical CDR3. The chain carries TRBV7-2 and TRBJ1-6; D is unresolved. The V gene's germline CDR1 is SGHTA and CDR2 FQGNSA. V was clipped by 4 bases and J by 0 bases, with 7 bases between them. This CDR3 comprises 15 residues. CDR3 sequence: CASSSPGSYNSPLHF. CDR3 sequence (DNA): TGTGCCAGCAGCTCCCCAGGCTCCTATAATTCACCCCTCCACTTT.

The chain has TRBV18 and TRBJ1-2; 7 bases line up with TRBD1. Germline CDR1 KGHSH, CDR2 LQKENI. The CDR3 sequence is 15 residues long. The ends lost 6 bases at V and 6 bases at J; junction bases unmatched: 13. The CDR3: CASSSEPGQTNGYTF. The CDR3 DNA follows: TGTGCCAGCTCTTCTGAACCGGGACAGACAAATGGCTACACCTTC. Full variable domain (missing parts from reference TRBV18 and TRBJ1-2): NAGVMQNPRHLVRRRGQEARLRCSPMKGHSHVYWYRQLPEEGLKFMVYLQKENIIDESGMPKERFSAEFPKEGPSILRIQQVVRGDSAAYFCASSSEPGQTNGYTFGSGTRLTVV.

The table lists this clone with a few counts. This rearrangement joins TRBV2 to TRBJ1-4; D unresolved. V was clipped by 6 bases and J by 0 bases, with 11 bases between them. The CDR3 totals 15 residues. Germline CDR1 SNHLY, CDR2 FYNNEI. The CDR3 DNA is TGTGCCAGCAGGGGAATGGGAGCAACTAATGAAAAACTGTTTTTT. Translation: CASRGMGATNEKLFF.

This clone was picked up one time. The CDR3 is CASSERRGDYGYTF. The DNA of the CDR3 is TGTGCCAGCTCCGAGAGGCGGGGGGACTATGGCTACACCTTC. V gene TRBV18 combines with J gene TRBJ1-2; TRBD1 is a possible D gene (5 bases). CDR3 length: 14 residues. Germline V gene data show CDR1 as KGHSH and CDR2 as LQKENI. V was trimmed by 6 bases and J by 3 bases, leaving 14 bases between them.

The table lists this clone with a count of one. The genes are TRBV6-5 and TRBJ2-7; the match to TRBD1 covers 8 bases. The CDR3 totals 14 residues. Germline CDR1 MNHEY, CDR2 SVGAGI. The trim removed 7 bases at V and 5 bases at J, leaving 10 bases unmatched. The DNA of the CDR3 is TGTGCCAGCAAACTAACAGGGGGTAAAAACGAGCAGTACTTC. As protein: CASKLTGGKNEQYF.

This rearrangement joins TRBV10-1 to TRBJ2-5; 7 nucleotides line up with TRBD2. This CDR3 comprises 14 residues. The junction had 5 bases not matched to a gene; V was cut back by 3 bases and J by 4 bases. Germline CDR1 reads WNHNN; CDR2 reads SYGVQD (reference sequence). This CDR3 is CASSELSGIETQYF. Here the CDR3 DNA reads TGCGCCAGCAGTGAATTAAGCGGGATAGAGACCCAGTACTTC.

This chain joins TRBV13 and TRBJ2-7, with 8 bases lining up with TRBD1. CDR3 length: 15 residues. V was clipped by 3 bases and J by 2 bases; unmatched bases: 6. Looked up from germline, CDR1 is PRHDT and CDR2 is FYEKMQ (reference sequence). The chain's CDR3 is CASSFRDRPTYEQYF. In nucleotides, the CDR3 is TGTGCCAGCAGCTTCCGGGACAGGCCCACCTACGAGCAGTACTTC.

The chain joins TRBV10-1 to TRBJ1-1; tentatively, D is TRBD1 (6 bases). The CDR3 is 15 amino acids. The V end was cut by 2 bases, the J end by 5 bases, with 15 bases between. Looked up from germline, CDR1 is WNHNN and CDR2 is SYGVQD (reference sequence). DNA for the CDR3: TGCGCCAGCAGTGAGCGGCGGGGGGCGCCGACTGAAGCTTTCTTT. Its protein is CASSERRGAPTEAFF.

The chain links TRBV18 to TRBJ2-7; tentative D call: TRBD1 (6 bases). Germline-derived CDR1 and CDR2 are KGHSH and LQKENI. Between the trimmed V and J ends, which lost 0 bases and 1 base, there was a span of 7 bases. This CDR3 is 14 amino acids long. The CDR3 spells CASSPPTGSYEQYF. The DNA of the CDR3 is TGTGCCAGCTCACCACCGACAGGTTCCTACGAGCAGTACTTC.

In DNA, the CDR3 is TGTGCCAGCAGCCGAGATACTAGCGGGGGGGGCTCCTACGAGCAGTACTTC. This codes for CASSRDTSGGGSYEQYF. The chain combines TRBV3-1 (or the pseudogene TRBV3-2) with TRBJ2-7, with 13 bases identical to TRBD2. Trimming at V came to 4 bases and at J to 0 bases, leaving 6 bases not matched to a gene. This CDR3 contains 17 residues. CDR1 is LGHDT and CDR2 is YNNKEL in the germline V gene (reference sequence).

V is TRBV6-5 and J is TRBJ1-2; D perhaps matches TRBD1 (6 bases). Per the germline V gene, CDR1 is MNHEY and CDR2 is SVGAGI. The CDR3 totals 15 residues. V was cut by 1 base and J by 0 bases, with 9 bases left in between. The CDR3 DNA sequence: TGTGCCAGCAGTTACTGGGACACTGCTAACTATGGCTACACCTTC. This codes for CASSYWDTANYGYTF.

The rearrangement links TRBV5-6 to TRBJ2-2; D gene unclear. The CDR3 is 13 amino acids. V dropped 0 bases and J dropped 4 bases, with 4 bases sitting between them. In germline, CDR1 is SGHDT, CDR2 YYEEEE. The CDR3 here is CASSLVITGELFF. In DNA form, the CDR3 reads TGTGCCAGCAGCTTGGTCATCACCGGGGAGCTGTTTTTT.

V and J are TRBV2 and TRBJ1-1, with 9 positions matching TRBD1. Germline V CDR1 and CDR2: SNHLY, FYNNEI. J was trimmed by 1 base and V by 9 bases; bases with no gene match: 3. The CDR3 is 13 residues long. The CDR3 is CARRGQGNTEAFF. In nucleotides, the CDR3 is TGTGCCAGGCGGGGACAGGGGAACACTGAAGCTTTCTTT.

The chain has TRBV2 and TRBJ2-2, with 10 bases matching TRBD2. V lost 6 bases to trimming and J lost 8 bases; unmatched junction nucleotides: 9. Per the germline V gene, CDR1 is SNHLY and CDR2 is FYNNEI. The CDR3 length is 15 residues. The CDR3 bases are TGTGCCAGCAGACTAGCGGGACTACAGCGGGGGGAGCTGTTTTTT. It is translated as CASRLAGLQRGELFF.

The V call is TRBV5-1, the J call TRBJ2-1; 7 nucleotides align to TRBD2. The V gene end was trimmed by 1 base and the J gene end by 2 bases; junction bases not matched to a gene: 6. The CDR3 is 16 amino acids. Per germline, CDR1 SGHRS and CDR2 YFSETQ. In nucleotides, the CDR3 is TGCGCCAGCAGCTTGTTCAGCGGGGTGACCTACAATGAGCAGTTCTTC. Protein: CASSLFSGVTYNEQFF.

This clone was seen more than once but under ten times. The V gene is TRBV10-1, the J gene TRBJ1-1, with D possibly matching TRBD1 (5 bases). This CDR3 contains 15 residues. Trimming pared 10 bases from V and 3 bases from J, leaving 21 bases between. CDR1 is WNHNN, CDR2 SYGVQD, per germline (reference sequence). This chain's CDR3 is CANHKVFQGDTEAFF. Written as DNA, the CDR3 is TGCGCCAACCACAAAGTCTTCCAGGGTGACACTGAAGCTTTCTTT.

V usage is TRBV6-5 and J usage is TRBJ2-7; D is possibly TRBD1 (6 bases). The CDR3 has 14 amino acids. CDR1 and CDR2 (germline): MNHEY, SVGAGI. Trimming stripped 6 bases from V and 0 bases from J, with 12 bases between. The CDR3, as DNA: TGTGCCAGCAGCCCAGGGGCAAGCTCCTACGAGCAGTACTTC. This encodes CASSPGASSYEQYF.

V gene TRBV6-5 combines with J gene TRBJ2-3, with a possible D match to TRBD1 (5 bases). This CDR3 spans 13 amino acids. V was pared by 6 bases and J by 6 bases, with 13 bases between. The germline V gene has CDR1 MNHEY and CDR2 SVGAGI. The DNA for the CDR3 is TGTGCCAGCAGGCGGCGGTCAGGGGATACGCAGTATTTT. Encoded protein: CASRRRSGDTQYF.

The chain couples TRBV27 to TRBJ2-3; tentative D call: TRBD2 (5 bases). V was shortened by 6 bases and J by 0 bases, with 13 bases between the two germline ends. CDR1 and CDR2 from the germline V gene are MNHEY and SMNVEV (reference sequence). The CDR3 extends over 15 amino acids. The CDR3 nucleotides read TGTGCCAGCAGCCTAGCCCCAGCGAGCACAGATACGCAGTATTTT. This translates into CASSLAPASTDTQYF.

CDR3 sequence reads: CASRQTGYGELFF. The CDR3, as DNA: TGTGCCAGCAGACAGACAGGTTACGGGGAGCTGTTTTTT. The V and J genes are TRBV6-6 and TRBJ2-2, with D perhaps TRBD1 (6 bases). The CDR3 length is 13 residues. V shed 6 bases and J shed 7 bases, with 12 bases lying between them. CDR1 and CDR2 (germline): MNHNY, SVGAGI (reference sequence).

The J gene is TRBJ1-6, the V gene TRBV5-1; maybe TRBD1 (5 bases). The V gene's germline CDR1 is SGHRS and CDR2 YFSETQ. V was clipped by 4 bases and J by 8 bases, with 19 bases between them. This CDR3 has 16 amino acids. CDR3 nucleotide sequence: TGCGCCAGCAGCCCCTGGCGTCCAGGGATCGATTCACCCCTCCACTTT. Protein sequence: CASSPWRPGIDSPLHF.

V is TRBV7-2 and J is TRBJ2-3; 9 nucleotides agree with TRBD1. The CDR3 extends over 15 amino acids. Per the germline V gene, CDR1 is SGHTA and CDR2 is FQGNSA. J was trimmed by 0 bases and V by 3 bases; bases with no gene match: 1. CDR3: CASSLTGGSTDTQYF. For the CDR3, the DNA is TGTGCCAGCAGCTTGACAGGGGGGAGCACAGATACGCAGTATTTT.